The subject of this entry is one TCR beta chain. These data originate in a study of blood T cell repertoires in COVID-19. Study details: The United States, Italy and Spain were the sources of the acute and convalescent COVID-19 samples. T cells, B-cell-depleted T cells, or PBMCs supplied cDNA or gDNA.

Authors' processing steps: Estimates of nucleated cell counts were drawn from the amplification of reference gene primers. Assay used: immunoSEQ multiplex PCR; TCRdb lists only in-frame clones, some missing. D and trimming come from the DNA, and the V and J calls and clone size come from that table. The sample consists of 250,000 to 300,000 clones, around 90% of them appearing once. Germline V gene data show CDR1 as LGHDT and CDR2 as YNNKEL (reference sequence). V was clipped by 0 bases and J by 1 base, with 10 bases between them. The CDR3 length is 16 residues. This TCR came from a middle-aged woman who had recovered from COVID-19. The specimen sequenced was peripheral blood. This chain joins TRBV3-1 (or the pseudogene TRBV3-2) and TRBJ1-3; TRBD1 might be the D (6 bases). The CDR3 loop reads CASSQEDRRSGNTIYF. Here the CDR3 DNA reads TGTGCCAGCAGCCAAGAGGACAGACGGTCTGGAAACACCATATATTTT.